The clone carrying this T cell receptor (beta chain) was observed at least ten times. The sample belongs to a study of patients and donors after allogeneic stem cell transplantation. TCRdb itself ran the RT-PCR reads through MiXCR, one entry per CDR3 protein. The data hold some 10,000 distinct CDR3 sequences, with 20% to 25% observed a single time. Trimming cost V 4 bases and J 1 base, with 8 bases left between them. From germline, CDR1 is SQVTM and CDR2 ANQGSEA. The CDR3 totals 13 residues. This TCR derives from a human donor who was either an allogeneic HSCT recipient or a stem cell or donor lymphocyte infusion donor (not recorded which). It is not recorded whose cells these are; they may come from a transplant donor. Input material: blood, either unsorted or a sorted T cell fraction (not recorded which). The chain is built from TRBV29-1 and TRBJ1-5; D is unresolved. This chain's CDR3 is CSVVIGSNQPQHF. CDR3 coding DNA: TGCAGCGTTGTGATCGGGAGCAATCAGCCCCAGCATTTT.